The 3 T cell receptor beta chains below all came from one sample that was sequenced in a study of identical twins. MiXCR was run by TCRdb on the 5' RACE reads, yielding one entry per CDR3 protein. This sample has around 340,000 distinct CDR3 sequences; around 12% occur once, and the top ten carry 6% to 9%. This sample was also put to use in a study of yellow fever vaccine responses in identical twins.

Input material: CD8+ T cells sorted from blood. Receptors originate from a woman aged 18-29 years in good health.

On this clonotype itself: One junction end does not reproduce the germline sequence, and a read error may be involved. This chain connects TRBV7-8 to TRBJ2-1; 8 bases match TRBD2. Germline V lookup: CDR1 SGHVS, CDR2 FQNEAQ. The CDR3 loop spans 14 amino acids. The CDR3 nucleotides read TGTGCCAGCAGATTAGCGGGACTCTACAATGAGCAGTTCTTC. This sequence encodes CASRLAGLYNEQFF.

Only a few counts were recorded for this clonotype. The chain combines TRBV4-1 with TRBJ1-2, with D possibly being TRBD1 (5 bases). There are 16 residues in the CDR3. Germline CDR1 and CDR2: MGHRA and YSYEKL. Trimming took 4 bases from V and 4 from J, leaving 19 bases between them. CDR3 sequence reads: CASSPGPPPAIYGYTF. As DNA, the CDR3 is TGCGCCAGCAGCCCGGGACCGCCTCCCGCTATCTATGGCTACACCTTC.

The chain joins TRBV27 to TRBJ2-2; 9 bases match TRBD2. CDR1 and CDR2 (germline): MNHEY, SMNVEV (reference sequence). The CDR3 has 15 amino acids. With V trimmed by 5 bases and J by 4 bases, 5 bases remained unmatched. The CDR3 here is CASSELAGITGELFF. Written as DNA, the CDR3 is TGTGCCAGCAGTGAACTAGCGGGTATCACCGGGGAGCTGTTTTTT.